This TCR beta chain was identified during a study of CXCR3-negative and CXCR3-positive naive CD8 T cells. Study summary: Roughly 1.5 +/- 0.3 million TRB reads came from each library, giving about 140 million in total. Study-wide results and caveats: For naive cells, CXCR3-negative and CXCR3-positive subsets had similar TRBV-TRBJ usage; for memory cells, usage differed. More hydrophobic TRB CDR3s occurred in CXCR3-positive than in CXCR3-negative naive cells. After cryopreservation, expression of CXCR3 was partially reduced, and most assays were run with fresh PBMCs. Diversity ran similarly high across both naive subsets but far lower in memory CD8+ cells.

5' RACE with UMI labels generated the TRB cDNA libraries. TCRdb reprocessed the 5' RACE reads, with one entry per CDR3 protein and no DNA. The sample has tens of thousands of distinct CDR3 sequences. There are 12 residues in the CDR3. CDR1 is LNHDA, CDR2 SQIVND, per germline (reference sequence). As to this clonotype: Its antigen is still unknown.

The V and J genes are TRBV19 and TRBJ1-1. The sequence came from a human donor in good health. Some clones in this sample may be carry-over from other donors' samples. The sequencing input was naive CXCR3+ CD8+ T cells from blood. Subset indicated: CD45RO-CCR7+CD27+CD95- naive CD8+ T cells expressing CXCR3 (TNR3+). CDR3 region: CASSLPTPEAYF.